This entry features one T cell receptor (beta chain) sequence. Its antigen is not yet known. Base qualities are not recorded, but no much larger clone differs from it by a single base. From its cysteine to its phenylalanine, the CDR3 spans 16 amino acids. This entry keeps only the CDR3 DNA: 48 bases, framed from base 1. The germline V gene (reference sequence) yields MNHNY for CDR1 and SVGAGI for CDR2. After removal of 0 bases from V and 5 bases from J, the junction retains 4 bases not matched to a gene. Taken with the paper, the label for time point translates to: pretreatment peripheral blood. A cohort of about 31 patients with locally advanced or metastatic urothelial carcinoma, treated at Memorial Sloan Kettering on a trial protocol, was included. Peripheral blood mononuclear cells were collected from each patient pretreatment and during treatment, giving between 1 and 8 total time points per patient. The Qiagen DNeasy Blood extraction kit was used to purify genomic DNA from total PBMCs and tumor samples. PBMCs were collected pretreatment and during treatment and were isolated and stored as previously described.

This entry belongs to a study of PD-L1 blockade in urothelial cancer (dated by TCRdb to 2016 to 2017). Some background on the complete study: Therapy was started at some point between 2012 and 2014 for all patients, and atezolizumab 1,200 mg was administered intravenously every 3 weeks. Whole exome sequencing and RNA sequencing of pretreatment tumors were performed alongside TCR sequencing in the same patients. Twenty-five of 29 patients were males with bladder-origin urothelial cancer, and about 60% of the 29 reported a prior smoking history. Blood samples yielded a median of roughly 150,000 T cells and around 80,000 unique TCRs, with median clonality approximately 0.08. Durable clinical benefit was defined as progression-free survival longer than 6 months, and TCR features were also tested against progression-free and overall survival. Some ten patients reached durable clinical benefit, while some 20 patients did not. Some 30 patients had pretreatment blood TCR-seq, some 25 had at least one posttreatment blood collection, and some 25 had tumor TCR-seq. Blood samples were analyzed at two time points: 3 weeks after treatment start (second dose) and 6 weeks after treatment start. An ECOG performance status of 0 or 1 was recorded for the patients, and 0 to 3 prior chemotherapy regimens had been received by the patients. The study was an exploratory multi-omic analysis of somatic, immune and clinical correlates of response to PD-L1 blockade with atezolizumab in urothelial cancer. Pretreatment tumor samples and matched peripheral blood, collected serially before and after atezolizumab treatment, underwent TCR sequencing. Findings and caveats that apply to the study as a whole: Improved progression-free and overall survival was associated with having pretreatment peripheral blood TCR clonality below the median. Because the sample size was small (n = 29) and many of the analyses were exploratory, the results are meant to be hypothesis-generating. Among patients with durable benefit, tumor-associated TCR clones showed greater expansion in peripheral blood 3 weeks after treatment started (n of about 20, p = 0.022).

Synthetic TCR analog templates were spiked into each PCR to estimate absolute template abundance from read counts. Using the immunoSEQ assay, TCRbeta CDR3 regions were amplified from genomic DNA with bias-controlled V and J gene primers. Sequencing of rearranged TCRbeta segments was done at approximately 20X coverage. On the study's bioinformatics: Clustering was used to correct sequencing errors, and CDR3s were annotated against IMGT to assign V, D and J genes. Downstream analyses used only productive TCRbeta rearrangements and left out out-of-frame or stop-codon sequences. To compute clonality, Shannon entropy was normalized by the log of the number of unique productive sequences and then subtracted from one. Fisher's exact test with Benjamini-Hochberg correction, at a threshold of adjusted p below 0.01, was used to find clones that differed between time points or between blood and tumor. Drawn from immuneACCESS, this table holds only the in-frame rearrangements with V and J called that TCRdb kept. Clones are partly lost; checked studies trace under half to an unresolved V gene and leave the rest unexplained. V and J calls and clone size follow that table, whereas D and trimming were derived from the DNA. Present in this sample are tens of thousands of clones, about 85% of which were seen just once. Approximately 15% of the sample belongs to the ten largest clones.

This clonotype was obtained from a man between 60 and 75 years old with urothelial cancer. Here the sequenced sample was PBMCs, taken around atezolizumab (anti-PD-L1) treatment. Recombination connected TRBV6-6 to TRBJ1-5, with 10 middle bases fitting TRBD1. The nucleotide sequence reads TGTGCCAGCAGTTACTCGACGACAGGGGGCGATCAGCCCCAGCATTTT. Its protein is CASSYSTTGGDQPQHF.